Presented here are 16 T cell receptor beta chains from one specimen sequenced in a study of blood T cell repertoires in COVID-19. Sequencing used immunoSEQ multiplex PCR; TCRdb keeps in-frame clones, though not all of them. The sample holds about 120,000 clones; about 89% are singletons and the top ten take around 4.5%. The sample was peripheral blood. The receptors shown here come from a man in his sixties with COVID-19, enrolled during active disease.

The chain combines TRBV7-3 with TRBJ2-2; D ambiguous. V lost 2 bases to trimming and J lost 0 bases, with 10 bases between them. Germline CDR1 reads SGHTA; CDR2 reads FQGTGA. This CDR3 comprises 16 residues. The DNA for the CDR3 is TGTGCCAGCAGCTTAGGTATCCGGGCGAACACCGGGGAGCTGTTTTTT. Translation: CASSLGIRANTGELFF.

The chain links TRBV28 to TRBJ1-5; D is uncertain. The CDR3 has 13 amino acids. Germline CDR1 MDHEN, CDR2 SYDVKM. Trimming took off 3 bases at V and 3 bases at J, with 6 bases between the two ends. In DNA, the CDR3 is TGTGCCAGCAGTTTGAGATCCAATCAGCCCCAGCATTTT. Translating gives CASSLRSNQPQHF.

The CDR3 region has the DNA TGTGCCAGCTCACCACCGAATGGTAGAACCTATGGCTACACCTTC. It encodes CASSPPNGRTYGYTF. The V call is TRBV18, the J call TRBJ1-2, with D uncertain. This CDR3 has 15 amino acids. The germline CDR1 and CDR2 sequences are KGHSH and LQKENI. V lost 0 bases and J lost 4, with 12 bases in between.

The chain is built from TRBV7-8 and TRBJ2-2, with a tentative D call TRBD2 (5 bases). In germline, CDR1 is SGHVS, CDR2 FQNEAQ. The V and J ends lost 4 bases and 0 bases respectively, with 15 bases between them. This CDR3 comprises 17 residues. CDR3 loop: CASSSPFGVSNTGELFF. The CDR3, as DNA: TGTGCCAGCAGCTCCCCTTTCGGGGTTTCGAACACCGGGGAGCTGTTTTTT.

CDR3 residues: CASSLDDSEAFF. DNA of the CDR3: TGTGCCAGCAGCTTGGATGACAGTGAAGCTTTCTTT. The J gene is TRBJ1-1, the V gene TRBV5-4; possibly TRBD1 for D (5 bases). Germline lookup yields CDR1 SGHNT and CDR2 YYREEE (reference sequence). The V end was cut by 0 bases, the J end by 7 bases, with 7 bases between. This CDR3 spans 12 amino acids. Together with reference TRBV5-4 and TRBJ1-1, the CDR3 gives the full variable domain: ETGVTQSPTHLIKTRGQQVTLRCSSQSGHNTVSWYQQALGQGPQFIFQYYREEENGRGNFPPRFSGLQFPNYSSELNVNALELDDSALYLCASSLDDSEAFFGQGTRLTVV.

Here the CDR3 DNA reads TGTGCCAGCAGCCCGATACAAACGACTGAAGCTTTCTTT. Translating gives CASSPIQTTEAFF. The chain is built from TRBV3-1 (or the pseudogene TRBV3-2) and TRBJ1-1; D is unresolved. The CDR3 is 13 residues long. V was pared by 4 bases and J by 5 bases, with 11 bases between. Germline V gene sequence: CDR1 LGHDT, CDR2 YNNKEL (reference sequence).

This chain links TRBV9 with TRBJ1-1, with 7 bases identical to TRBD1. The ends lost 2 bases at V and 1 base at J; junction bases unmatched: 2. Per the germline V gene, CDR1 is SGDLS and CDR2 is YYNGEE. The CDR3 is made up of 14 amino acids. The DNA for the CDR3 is TGTGCCAGCAGCGTGACAGGGACGAACACTGAAGCTTTCTTT. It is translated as CASSVTGTNTEAFF.

The CDR3 nucleotides are TGCGCCAGCAGCCCGCACCAACCTAAGCCCGACAGGGACCCCTACGAGCAGTACTTC. Its translation: CASSPHQPKPDRDPYEQYF. J is TRBJ2-7 and V is TRBV5-1; 7 positions match TRBD1. The CDR3 spans 19 residues. V shed 4 bases and J 2 bases; nucleotides not matched to a gene: 21. The germline V gene has CDR1 SGHRS and CDR2 YFSETQ.

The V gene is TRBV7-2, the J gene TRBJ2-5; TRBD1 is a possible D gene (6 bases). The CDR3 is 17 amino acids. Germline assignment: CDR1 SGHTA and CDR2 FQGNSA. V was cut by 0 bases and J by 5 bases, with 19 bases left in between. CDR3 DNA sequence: TGTGCCAGCAGCTTAGCTTCCTACGACAGGTTGCGGGAGACCCAGTACTTC. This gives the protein CASSLASYDRLRETQYF.

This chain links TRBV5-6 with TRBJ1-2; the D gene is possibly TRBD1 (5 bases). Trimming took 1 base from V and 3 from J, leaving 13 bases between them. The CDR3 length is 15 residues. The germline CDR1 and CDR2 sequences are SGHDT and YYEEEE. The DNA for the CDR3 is TGTGCCAGCAGCTTGCTCCGGGGGAAACACTATGGCTACACCTTC. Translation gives CASSLLRGKHYGYTF.

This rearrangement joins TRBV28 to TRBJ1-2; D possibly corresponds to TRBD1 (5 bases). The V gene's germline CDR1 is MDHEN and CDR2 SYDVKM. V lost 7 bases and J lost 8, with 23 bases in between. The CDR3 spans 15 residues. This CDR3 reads CASTWGGAASRGYTF. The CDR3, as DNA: TGTGCCAGCACCTGGGGAGGGGCGGCGTCTCGCGGCTACACCTTC.

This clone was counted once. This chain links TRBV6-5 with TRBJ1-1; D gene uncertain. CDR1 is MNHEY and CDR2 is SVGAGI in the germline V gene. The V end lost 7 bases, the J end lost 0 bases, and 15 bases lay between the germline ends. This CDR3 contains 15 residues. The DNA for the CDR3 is TGTGCCAGCACCCTATACACAGTCATGAACACTGAAGCTTTCTTT. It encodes CASTLYTVMNTEAFF.

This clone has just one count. CDR3 nucleotides: TGTGCCAGCTCACCACCGGGACAGGGATCCTACGAGCAGTACTTC. Protein product: CASSPPGQGSYEQYF. The chain employs TRBV18 and TRBJ2-7; 9 nucleotides align to TRBD1. Germline V gene data show CDR1 as KGHSH and CDR2 as LQKENI. The CDR3 is 15 residues long. V lost 0 bases, J lost 1 base, and 1 base stayed unmatched.

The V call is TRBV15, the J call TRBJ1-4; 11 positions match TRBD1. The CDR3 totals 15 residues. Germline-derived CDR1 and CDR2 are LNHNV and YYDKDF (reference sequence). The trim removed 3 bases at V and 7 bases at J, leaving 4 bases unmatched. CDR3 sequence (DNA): TGTGCCACCAGCAGGGGGACAGGGGGTCGTGAAAAACTGTTTTTT. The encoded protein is CATSRGTGGREKLFF.

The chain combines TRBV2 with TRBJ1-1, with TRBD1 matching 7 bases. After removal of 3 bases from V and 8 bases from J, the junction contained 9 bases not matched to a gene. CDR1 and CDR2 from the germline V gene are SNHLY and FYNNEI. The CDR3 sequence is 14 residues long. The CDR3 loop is CASSEDRNGMEAFF. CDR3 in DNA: TGTGCCAGCAGTGAGGACAGGAACGGGATGGAAGCTTTCTTT.

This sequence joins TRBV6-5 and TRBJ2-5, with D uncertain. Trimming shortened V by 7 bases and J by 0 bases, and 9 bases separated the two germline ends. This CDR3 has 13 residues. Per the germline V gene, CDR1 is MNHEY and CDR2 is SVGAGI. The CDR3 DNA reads TGTGCCAGCACGTCCTTGTACCAAGAGACCCAGTACTTC. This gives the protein CASTSLYQETQYF.